The clone carrying this T cell receptor beta chain was observed a few times. This sample's time point: persistent/refractory GD, antithyroid drugs over 5 years with positive TRAb. RNA from PBMCs was the source of the TCR library. Approximately 8.6-milliliter peripheral blood samples went into EDTA tubes. This specimen comes from a study of regulatory T cells in long-lasting Graves disease. Germline CDR1 KGHDR, CDR2 SFDVKD. The J segment lost 6 bases and the V segment lost 4 bases, leaving 15 bases of the junction unmatched. This CDR3 has 17 amino acids. Relying on iRepertoire HTBI primers and Arm-PCR of CDR3 regions, the team built TCR beta libraries. In the source study's methods: The samples yielded 62 TRBV and more than twelve TRBJ segments. One entry per CDR3 protein results from TCRdb running MiXCR on the multiplex PCR reads. What appears here as the V and J calls and clone size reflects TCRdb's work, not the paper's. This table has under 500,000 distinct CDR3 sequences, roughly 20% appearing once.

The sequencing used peripheral blood mononuclear cells (PBMCs), collected when the disease was refractory, from a patient treated with antithyroid drugs. This sequence was found in a female donor with Graves disease. The rearrangement links TRBV24-1 to TRBJ2-3, with 7 bases identical to TRBD2. The CDR3 region has the DNA TGTGCCACCAGTGACGCTAGCGGTAAAGAAGGTAGGGATACGCAGTATTTT. Translated, it gives CATSDASGKEGRDTQYF.